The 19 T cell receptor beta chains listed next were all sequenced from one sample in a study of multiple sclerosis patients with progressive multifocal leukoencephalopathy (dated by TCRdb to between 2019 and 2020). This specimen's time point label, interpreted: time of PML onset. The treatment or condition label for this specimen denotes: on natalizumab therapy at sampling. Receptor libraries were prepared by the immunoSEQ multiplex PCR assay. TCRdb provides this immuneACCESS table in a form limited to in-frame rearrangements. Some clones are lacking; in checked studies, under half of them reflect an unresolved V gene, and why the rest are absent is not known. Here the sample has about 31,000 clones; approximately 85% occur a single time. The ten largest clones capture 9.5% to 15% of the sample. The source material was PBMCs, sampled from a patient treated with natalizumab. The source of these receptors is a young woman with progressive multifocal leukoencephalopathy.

DNA of the CDR3: TGTGCCAGCAGCTCACTAGCGGGAGGGTCCTACGAGCAGTACTTC. It codes for CASSSLAGGSYEQYF. The rearrangement uses TRBV7-9 and TRBJ2-7; 13 bases agree with TRBD2. Germline lookup yields CDR1 SEHNR and CDR2 FQNEAQ (reference sequence). There are 15 residues in the CDR3. With 4 bases clipped from V and 1 base from J, the junction kept 1 base outside the gene matches.

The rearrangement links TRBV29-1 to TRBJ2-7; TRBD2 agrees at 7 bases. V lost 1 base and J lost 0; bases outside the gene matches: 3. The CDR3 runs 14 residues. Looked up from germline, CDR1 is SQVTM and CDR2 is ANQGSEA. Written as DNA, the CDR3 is TGCAGCGTTGAAGGTCTAGCGGACTCCTACGAGCAGTACTTC. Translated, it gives CSVEGLADSYEQYF.

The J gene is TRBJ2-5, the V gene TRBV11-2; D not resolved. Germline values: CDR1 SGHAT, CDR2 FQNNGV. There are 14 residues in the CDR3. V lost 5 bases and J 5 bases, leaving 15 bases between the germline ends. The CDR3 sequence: CASSLPQSGETQYF. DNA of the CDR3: TGTGCCAGCAGCCTCCCCCAGAGTGGGGAGACCCAGTACTTC.

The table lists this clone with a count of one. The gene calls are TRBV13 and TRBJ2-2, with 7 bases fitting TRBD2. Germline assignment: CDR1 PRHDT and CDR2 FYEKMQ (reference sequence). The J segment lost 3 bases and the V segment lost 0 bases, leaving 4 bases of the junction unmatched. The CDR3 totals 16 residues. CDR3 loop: CASSLGQRGYTGELFF. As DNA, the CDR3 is TGTGCCAGCAGCTTAGGCCAGCGGGGATACACCGGGGAGCTGTTTTTT.

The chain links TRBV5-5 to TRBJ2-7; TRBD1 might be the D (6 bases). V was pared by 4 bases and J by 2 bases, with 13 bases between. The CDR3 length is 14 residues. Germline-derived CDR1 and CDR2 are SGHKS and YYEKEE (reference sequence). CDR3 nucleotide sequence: TGTGCCAGCAGCAAAGTGGCAGGGGCCTACGAGCAGTACTTC. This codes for CASSKVAGAYEQYF.

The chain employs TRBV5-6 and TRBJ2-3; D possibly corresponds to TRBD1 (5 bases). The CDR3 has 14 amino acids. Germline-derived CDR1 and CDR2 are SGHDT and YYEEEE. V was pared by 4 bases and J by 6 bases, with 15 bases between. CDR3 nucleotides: TGTGCCAGCAGCGGAGACAGATTTTCCGATACGCAGTATTTT. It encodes CASSGDRFSDTQYF.

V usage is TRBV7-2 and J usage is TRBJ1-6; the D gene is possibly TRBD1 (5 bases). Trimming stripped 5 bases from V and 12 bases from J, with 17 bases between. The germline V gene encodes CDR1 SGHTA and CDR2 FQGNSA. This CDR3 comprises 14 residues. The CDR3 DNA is TGTGCCAGCAGCACGGGACGACAAACCGTACCCCTCCACTTT. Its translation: CASSTGRQTVPLHF.

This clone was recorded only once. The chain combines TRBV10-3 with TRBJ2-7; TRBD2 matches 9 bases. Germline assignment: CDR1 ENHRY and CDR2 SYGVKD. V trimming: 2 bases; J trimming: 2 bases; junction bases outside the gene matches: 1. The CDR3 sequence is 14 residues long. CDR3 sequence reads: CAISEQRGAYEQYF. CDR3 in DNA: TGTGCCATCAGTGAGCAGCGGGGGGCCTACGAGCAGTACTTC.

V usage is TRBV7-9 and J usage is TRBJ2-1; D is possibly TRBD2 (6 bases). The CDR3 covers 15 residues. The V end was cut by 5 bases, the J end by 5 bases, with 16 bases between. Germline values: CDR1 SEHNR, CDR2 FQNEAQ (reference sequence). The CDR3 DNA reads TGTGCCAGCAGCACCACTAGCCCAGCGAACAATGAGCAGTTCTTC. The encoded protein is CASSTTSPANNEQFF.

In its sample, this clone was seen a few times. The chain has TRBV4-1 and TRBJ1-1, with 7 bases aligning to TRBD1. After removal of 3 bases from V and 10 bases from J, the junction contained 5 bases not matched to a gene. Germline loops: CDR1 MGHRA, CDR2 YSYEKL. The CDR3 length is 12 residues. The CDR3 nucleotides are TGCGCCAGCAGCCATCAAGGGGGCGCAGCTTTCTTT. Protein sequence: CASSHQGGAAFF.

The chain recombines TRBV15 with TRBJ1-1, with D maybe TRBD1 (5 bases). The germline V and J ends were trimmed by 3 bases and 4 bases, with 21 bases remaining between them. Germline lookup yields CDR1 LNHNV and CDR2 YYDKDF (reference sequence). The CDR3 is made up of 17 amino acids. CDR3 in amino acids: CATSRRPGRTTSTEAFF. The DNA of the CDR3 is TGTGCCACCAGCAGGCGTCCGGGACGGACAACGAGCACTGAAGCTTTCTTT.

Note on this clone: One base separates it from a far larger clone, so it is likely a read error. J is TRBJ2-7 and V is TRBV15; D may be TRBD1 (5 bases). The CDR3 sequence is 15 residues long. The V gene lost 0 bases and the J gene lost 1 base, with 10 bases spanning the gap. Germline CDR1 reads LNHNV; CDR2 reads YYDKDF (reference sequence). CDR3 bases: TGTGCCACCAGCAGAGATGGGGCAGGGTCCTACGAGCAGTACTTC. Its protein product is CATSRDGAGSYEQYF.

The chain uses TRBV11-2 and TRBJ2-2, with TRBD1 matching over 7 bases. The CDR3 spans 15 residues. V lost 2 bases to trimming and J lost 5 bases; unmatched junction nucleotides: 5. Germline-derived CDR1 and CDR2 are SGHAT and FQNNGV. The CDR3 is CASSLNRGETGELFF. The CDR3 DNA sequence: TGTGCCAGCAGCTTAAACAGGGGAGAGACCGGGGAGCTGTTTTTT.

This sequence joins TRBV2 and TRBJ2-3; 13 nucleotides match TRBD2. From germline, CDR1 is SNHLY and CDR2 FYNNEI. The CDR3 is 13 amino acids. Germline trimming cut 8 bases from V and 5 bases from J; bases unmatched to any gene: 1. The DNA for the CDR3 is TGTGCCAGCCGGACTAGCGGGAGAGATACGCAGTATTTT. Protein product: CASRTSGRDTQYF.

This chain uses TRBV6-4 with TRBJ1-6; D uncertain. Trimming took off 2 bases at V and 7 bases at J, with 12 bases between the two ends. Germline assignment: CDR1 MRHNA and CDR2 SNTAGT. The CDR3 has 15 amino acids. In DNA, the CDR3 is TGTGCCAGCAGTGACGTGGCGGTAGGGAATTCACCCCTCCACTTT. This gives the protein CASSDVAVGNSPLHF.

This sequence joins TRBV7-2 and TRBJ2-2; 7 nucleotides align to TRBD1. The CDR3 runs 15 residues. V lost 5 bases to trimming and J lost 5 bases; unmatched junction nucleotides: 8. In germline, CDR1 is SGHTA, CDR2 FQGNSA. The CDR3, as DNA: TGTGCCAGCAGCCCGGGTCCAGGGGGAACCGGGGAGCTGTTTTTT. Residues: CASSPGPGGTGELFF.

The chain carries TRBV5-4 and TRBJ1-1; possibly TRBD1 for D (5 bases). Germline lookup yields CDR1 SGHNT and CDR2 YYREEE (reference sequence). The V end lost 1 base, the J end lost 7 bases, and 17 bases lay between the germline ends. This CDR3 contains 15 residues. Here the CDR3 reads CASSLFGQGLVEAFF. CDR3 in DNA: TGTGCCAGCAGCTTGTTTGGCCAGGGATTGGTTGAAGCTTTCTTT.

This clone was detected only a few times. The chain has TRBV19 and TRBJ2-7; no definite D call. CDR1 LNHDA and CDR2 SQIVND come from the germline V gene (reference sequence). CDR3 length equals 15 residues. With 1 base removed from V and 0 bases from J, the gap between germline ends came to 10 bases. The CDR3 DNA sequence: TGTGCCAGTAGTATAGGCCGAGGCACCTCCTACGAGCAGTACTTC. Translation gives CASSIGRGTSYEQYF.

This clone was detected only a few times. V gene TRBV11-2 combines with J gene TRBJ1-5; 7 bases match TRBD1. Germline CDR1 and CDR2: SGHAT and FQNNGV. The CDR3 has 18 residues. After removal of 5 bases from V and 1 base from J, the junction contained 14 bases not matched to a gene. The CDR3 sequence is CASSPNRGRGQSNQPQHF. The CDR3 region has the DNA TGTGCCAGCAGCCCAAACAGGGGAAGGGGGCAAAGCAATCAGCCCCAGCATTTT.